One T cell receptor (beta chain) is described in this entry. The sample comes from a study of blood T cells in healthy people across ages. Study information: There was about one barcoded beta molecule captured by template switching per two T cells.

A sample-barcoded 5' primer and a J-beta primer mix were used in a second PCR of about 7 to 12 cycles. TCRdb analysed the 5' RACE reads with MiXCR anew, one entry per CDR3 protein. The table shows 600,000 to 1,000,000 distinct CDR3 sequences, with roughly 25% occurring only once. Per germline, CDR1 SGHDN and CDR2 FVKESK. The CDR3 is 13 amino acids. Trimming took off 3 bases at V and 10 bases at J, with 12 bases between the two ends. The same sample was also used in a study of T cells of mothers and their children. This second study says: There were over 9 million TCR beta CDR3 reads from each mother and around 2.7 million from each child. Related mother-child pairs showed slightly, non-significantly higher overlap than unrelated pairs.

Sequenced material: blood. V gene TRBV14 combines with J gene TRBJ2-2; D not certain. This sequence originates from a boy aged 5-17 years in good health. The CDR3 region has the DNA TGTGCCAGCAGCCAGTCCCCTTTCGTGGAGCTGTTTTTT. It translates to CASSQSPFVELFF.